The 24 T cell receptor beta chains reported below all come from one sample, sequenced in a study of tumor and adjacent non-tumor tissue in lung cancer. The template was RNA from unsorted bulk tissue. A modified ARM-PCR protocol with three rounds of nested PCR amplified TCRbeta. TCRdb independently ran MiXCR on the multiplex PCR reads; one entry per CDR3 protein. Of 65,000 to 90,000 distinct CDR3 sequences listed, around 86% are singletons. The material sequenced was lung tumor tissue. These receptor sequences come from a woman aged 50 to 60 with non-small cell lung cancer.

By its share, this clonotype is medium-sized. This sequence joins TRBV4-1 and TRBJ2-2; tentative D call: TRBD2 (5 bases). Trimming left V 1 base short and J 4 bases short, with 13 bases between. The CDR3 extends over 16 amino acids. CDR1 and CDR2 from the germline V gene are MGHRA and YSYEKL. CDR3 sequence: CASSQVTRFRTGELFF. The CDR3 DNA sequence: TGCGCCAGCAGCCAAGTTACTAGATTTCGCACCGGGGAGCTGTTTTTT.

Remarks on this clonotype: The junction departs from the called germline gene at one end, perhaps through a read error. The chain joins TRBV6-5 to TRBJ1-6; D perhaps matches TRBD1 (5 bases). This CDR3 region has 17 residues. Germline CDR1 is MNHEY and CDR2 is SVGAGI. CDR3 loop: CASSYSIWQGDNSPLRF. Here the CDR3 DNA reads TGTGCCAGCAGTTACTCCATCTGGCAGGGAGATAATTCACCCCTCCGCTTT.

A word on this clonotype: This may arise from a read error, as a much more abundant clone is one base away. The DNA of the CDR3 is TGTGCCAGCAGGTCGAGGGACCCGGGACAAGCGAACACTGAAGCTTTCTTT. It translates to CASRSRDPGQANTEAFF. The genes are TRBV7-9 and TRBJ1-1, with TRBD1 as a possible D gene (6 bases). Per the germline V gene, CDR1 is SEHNR and CDR2 is FQNEAQ (reference sequence). This CDR3 has 17 residues. Trimming left V 6 bases short and J 1 base short, with 21 bases between.

The CDR3 reads CDVVRGDPAGTQYF. The CDR3 nucleotides are TGCGACGTTGTCCGCGGGGACCCCGCCGGGACCCAGTACTTC. This chain connects TRBV29-1 to TRBJ2-5, with D perhaps matching TRBD2 (6 bases). The CDR3 contains 14 residues. CDR1 SQVTM and CDR2 ANQGSEA come from the germline V gene. Full variable domain (remainder filled in from reference TRBV29-1 and TRBJ2-5): SAVISQKPSRDICQRGTSLTIQCQVDSQVTMMFWYRQQPGQSLTLIATANQGSEATYESGFVIDKFPISRPNLTFSTLTVSNMSPEDSSIYLCDVVRGDPAGTQYFGPGTRLLVL.

The chain recombines TRBV20-1 with TRBJ2-4; D not certain. The CDR3 sequence is 13 residues long. The V end lost 8 bases, the J end lost 6 bases, and 17 bases lay between the germline ends. Per the germline V gene, CDR1 is DFQATT and CDR2 is SNEGSKA (reference sequence). The CDR3 DNA reads TGCAGTACCACTAAAACGTCCACAAACATTCAGTACTTC. Protein sequence: CSTTKTSTNIQYF.

This clonotype appeared many times. V is TRBV6-2 or TRBV6-3 and J is TRBJ2-4; TRBD2 matches at 9 bases. V lost 2 bases to trimming and J lost 3 bases; unmatched junction nucleotides: 8. The germline gives CDR1 MNHEY, CDR2 SVGEGT. The CDR3 length is 17 residues. CDR3 sequence (DNA): TGTGCCAGCAGTTACGGGGCTAGCGGGATCAGCAAAAACATTCAGTACTTC. Translation gives CASSYGASGISKNIQYF.

Concerning this clonotype itself: Germline is not matched at one junction end, which may reflect a read error. The rearrangement uses TRBV24-1 and TRBJ2-1; D gene unclear. Germline CDR1 and CDR2: KGHDR and SFDVKD. The CDR3 loop spans 16 amino acids. This CDR3 is CATRKASSKSYNEQFF. CDR3 in DNA: TGTGCCACCAGGAAGGCCAGCAGCAAATCCTACAACGAGCAGTTCTTC.

Notes on this clonotype: An end of the junction differs from the germline gene, which may be a read error. This chain uses TRBV20-1 with TRBJ2-7; D is possibly TRBD1 (6 bases). Germline V gives CDR1 DFQATT, CDR2 SNEGSKA (reference sequence). This CDR3 spans 15 amino acids. The CDR3: CNARDDRSPAGEQYF. The CDR3 DNA is TGCAATGCTAGAGATGACAGGTCTCCCGCCGGGGAGCAGTACTTC.

This clonotype has only one observation. A junction end diverges from the germline sequence, so it may reflect a read error. This rearrangement joins TRBV20-1 to TRBJ2-1; tentative D call: TRBD1 (6 bases). CDR1 and CDR2 from the germline V gene are DFQATT and SNEGSKA (reference sequence). The length of the CDR3 is 14 residues. CDR3 amino acids: CNANPGHDHNEQFF. Here the CDR3 DNA reads TGCAATGCTAACCCGGGACATGACCACAATGAGCAGTTCTTC.

With regard to this clonotype: This CDR3 is missing its conserved last phenylalanine or tryptophan, likely due to a read error. No DNA is shown, since the ends of the CDR3 on it are uncertain; the CDR3 is the one TCRdb lists. The chain combines TRBV29-1 with TRBJ2-7; the D call TRBD1 from the table was never checked on the DNA. The germline V gene has CDR1 SQVTM and CDR2 ANQGSEA. The length of the CDR3 is 14 amino acids, counting both ends. The CDR3 protein is CSVQGRGDSYEQYY.

This clonotype was seen ten or more times. The rearrangement joins TRBV6-2 or TRBV6-3 to TRBJ2-3; TRBD1 matches 12 bases. The germline CDR1 and CDR2 sequences are MNHEY and SVGEGT. The V segment lost 0 bases and the J segment 6 bases; nucleotides outside the gene matches: 4. The CDR3 is 16 residues long. In DNA, the CDR3 is TGTGCCAGCAGTTACTCTGGGACAGGGGGCTGGGATACGCAGTATTTT. As protein: CASSYSGTGGWDTQYF.

Of note for this clonotype: The missing conserved phenylalanine or tryptophan at the end of this CDR3 makes a read error likely. CDR3 in DNA: TGTGCCAGTGGGATTTCAATTACAGGGGCCAACGTCCTGACTCTC. Translated: CASGISITGANVLTL. This chain uses TRBV19 with TRBJ2-6; D gene unclear. The V gene's germline CDR1 is LNHDA and CDR2 SQIVND (reference sequence). CDR3 length equals 15 residues. V was cut by 8 bases and J by 4 bases, with 15 bases left in between.

This clonotype was seen ten or more times. Possible read error: a much larger clone is one base away. The conserved final phenylalanine or tryptophan is absent from the CDR3, which likely points to a read error. The J gene is TRBJ2-5, the V gene TRBV12-3 or TRBV12-4; the D gene is possibly TRBD1 (5 bases). The CDR3 is made up of 14 amino acids. Trimming removed 2 bases from V and 5 bases from J, with 12 bases in between. In DNA, the CDR3 is TGTGCCAGCAGTTTACCTGGGGCTTTCGAGACCCAGTACTCC. Protein sequence: CASSLPGAFETQYS.

With regard to this clonotype: At one end, the junction sequence differs from germline, possibly due to a read error. This chain uses TRBV7-2 with TRBJ2-1, with TRBD2 as a possible D gene (6 bases). CDR3 size: 16 residues. Germline V lookup: CDR1 SGHTA, CDR2 FQGNSA. CDR3 bases: TGTGCCAGCAGCGGAGGGTCGGCGGGAATGAGCGATGAGGAGTTCTTC. This encodes CASSGGSAGMSDEEFF. Variable domain in full (rest from reference TRBV7-2 and TRBJ2-1): GAGVSQSPSNKVTEKGKDVELRCDPISGHTALYWYRQSLGQGLEFLIYFQGNSAPDKSGLPSDRFSAERTGGSVSTLTIQRTQQEDSAVYLCASSGGSAGMSDEEFFGPGTRLTVL.

About this clonotype: A much larger clone lies a single base off, so this may be a read error. CDR3 DNA sequence: TGTGCCAGCAGCCAAAGGTTTGTGAAGTGGGCCACAGATACGCAGTATTTT. This encodes CASSQRFVKWATDTQYF. The chain carries TRBV14 and TRBJ2-3, with D uncertain. Germline V gene sequence: CDR1 SGHDN, CDR2 FVKESK. V was pared by 2 bases and J by 2 bases, with 17 bases between. The CDR3 runs to 17 residues.

This rearrangement joins TRBV6-1 to TRBJ2-7; D unclear. CDR1 and CDR2 (germline): MNHNS, SASEGT. The germline V and J ends were trimmed by 4 bases and 3 bases, with 16 bases remaining between them. The CDR3 is 15 residues long. CDR3 region: CASSGVLAPHYEQYF. The CDR3 nucleotides read TGTGCCAGCAGTGGAGTGTTAGCCCCTCACTACGAGCAGTACTTC.

The rearrangement uses TRBV6-1 and TRBJ2-1; the match to TRBD2 covers 8 bases. This CDR3 contains 18 residues. V was pared by 5 bases and J by 1 base, with 13 bases of the junction left unmatched. Germline loops: CDR1 MNHNS, CDR2 SASEGT. The CDR3 reads CASSRQISGITSYNEQFF. CDR3 bases: TGTGCCAGCAGTAGACAGATTAGCGGGATTACGTCCTACAATGAGCAGTTCTTC.

This clonotype appeared a few times. At one end, the junction sequence differs from germline, possibly due to a read error. The chain joins TRBV29-1 to TRBJ2-7; 7 nucleotides match TRBD2. The CDR3 length is 14 residues. CDR1 is SQVTM, CDR2 ANQGSEA, per germline. The CDR3 spells CIVGSAGIEYEQYF. CDR3 nucleotide sequence: TGCATCGTTGGATCAGCGGGAATCGAATACGAGCAGTACTTC.

The chain couples TRBV29-1 to TRBJ1-2; D ambiguous. The CDR3 is 11 amino acids. V was cut by 5 bases and J by 9 bases, with 13 bases left in between. CDR1 is SQVTM, CDR2 ANQGSEA, per germline. CDR3 region: CSVLLGHSYTF. CDR3 sequence (DNA): TGCAGCGTTCTTCTGGGCCATAGCTACACCTTC.

The chain employs TRBV4-1 and TRBJ1-3; D may be TRBD1 (5 bases). This CDR3 is built from 14 residues. The germline V gene has CDR1 MGHRA and CDR2 YSYEKL. The V and J ends lost 8 bases and 2 bases respectively, with 13 bases between them. CDR3: CASGHTAPGNTIYF. The CDR3 region has the DNA TGCGCCAGCGGACATACGGCACCTGGAAACACCATATATTTT.

This clonotype was detected only a few times. The V call is TRBV5-1, the J call TRBJ2-5; the match to TRBD2 covers 9 bases. J was trimmed by 3 bases and V by 6 bases; bases with no gene match: 6. The CDR3 runs to 14 residues. Germline loops: CDR1 SGHRS, CDR2 YFSETQ. CDR3: CASTGGRGEETQYF. The CDR3 DNA reads as TGCGCCAGCACGGGCGGGAGGGGTGAAGAGACCCAGTACTTC.

Note on this clonotype: No conserved phenylalanine or tryptophan ends this CDR3, so it is likely a read error. The rearrangement links TRBV20-1 to TRBJ2-3; 7 bases are shared with TRBD2. Unmatched junction bases numbered 14, after V lost 6 bases and J lost 11 bases. Germline assignment: CDR1 DFQATT and CDR2 SNEGSKA (reference sequence). CDR3 length equals 13 residues. CDR3 sequence reads: CSAQSGAVNRQYV. DNA of the CDR3: TGCAGTGCGCAAAGCGGGGCAGTAAATAGGCAGTATGTT.

As for this clonotype: One end of the junction is discordant with germline, which a read error may explain. J is TRBJ2-7 and V is TRBV6-1; TRBD1 is a possible D gene (6 bases). The CDR3 runs 13 residues. The germline V gene encodes CDR1 MNHNS and CDR2 SASEGT. The DNA of the CDR3 is TGTGCTAGCAGTGGAACAGGGATCCACGAGCAGTACTTC. This encodes CASSGTGIHEQYF.

This clonotype was seen just once. Sequence at one end of the junction differs from germline and may be a read error. J is TRBJ2-1 and V is TRBV11-2; D is unresolved. Germline lookup yields CDR1 SGHAT and CDR2 FQNNGV. This CDR3 has 12 amino acids. This CDR3 reads CISSLSTAEQLF. The CDR3 nucleotides are TGTATCAGCAGCTTAAGTACCGCTGAGCAGCTCTTC.